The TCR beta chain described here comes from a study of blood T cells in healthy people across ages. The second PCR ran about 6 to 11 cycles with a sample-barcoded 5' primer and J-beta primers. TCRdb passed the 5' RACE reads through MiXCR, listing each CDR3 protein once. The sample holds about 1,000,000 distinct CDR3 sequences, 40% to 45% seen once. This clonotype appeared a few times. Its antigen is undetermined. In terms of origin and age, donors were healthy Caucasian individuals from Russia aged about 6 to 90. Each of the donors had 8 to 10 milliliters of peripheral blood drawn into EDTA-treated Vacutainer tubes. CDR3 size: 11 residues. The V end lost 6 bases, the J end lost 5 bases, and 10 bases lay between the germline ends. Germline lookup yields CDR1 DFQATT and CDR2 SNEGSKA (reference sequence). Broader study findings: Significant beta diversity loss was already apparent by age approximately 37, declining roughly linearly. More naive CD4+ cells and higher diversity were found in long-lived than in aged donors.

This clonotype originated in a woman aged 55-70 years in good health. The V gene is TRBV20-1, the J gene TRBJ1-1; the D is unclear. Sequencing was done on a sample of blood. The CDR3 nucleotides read TGCAGTGCCAGGATAGATACTGAAGCTTTCTTT. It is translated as CSARIDTEAFF.